This T cell receptor (beta chain) was sequenced during a study of blood T cell repertoires in COVID-19. A few counts support this clone. This CDR3 has 15 amino acids. CDR1 and CDR2 (germline): LGHDT, YNNKEL (reference sequence). V shed 0 bases and J shed 6 bases, with 12 bases lying between them. Repertoires were generated with immunoSEQ multiplex PCR, while TCRdb's copy carries only in-frame clones and drops some. The sample consists of hundreds of thousands of clones, approximately 80% of them appearing once. The specimen was peripheral blood. The chain joins TRBV3-1 (or the pseudogene TRBV3-2) to TRBJ1-5; D gene uncertain. The TCR comes from a woman aged 50 to 60 with acute or convalescent COVID-19. DNA of the CDR3: TGTGCCAGCAGCCAAGATGGGAGGTGGGGTCAGCCCCAGCATTTT. Translating gives CASSQDGRWGQPQHF.